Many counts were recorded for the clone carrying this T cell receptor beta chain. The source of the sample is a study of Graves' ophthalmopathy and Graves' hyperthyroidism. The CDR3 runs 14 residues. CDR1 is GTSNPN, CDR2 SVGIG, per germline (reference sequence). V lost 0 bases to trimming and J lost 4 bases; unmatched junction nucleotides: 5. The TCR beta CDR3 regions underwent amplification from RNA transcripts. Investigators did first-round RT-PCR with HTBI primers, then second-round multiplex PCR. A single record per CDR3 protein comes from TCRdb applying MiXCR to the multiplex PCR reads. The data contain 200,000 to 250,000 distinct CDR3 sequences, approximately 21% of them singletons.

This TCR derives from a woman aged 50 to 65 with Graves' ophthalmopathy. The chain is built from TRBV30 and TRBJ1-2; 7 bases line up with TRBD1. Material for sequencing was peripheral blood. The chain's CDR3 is CAWSVQGGGYGYTF. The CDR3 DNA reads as TGTGCCTGGAGTGTACAAGGGGGCGGCTATGGCTACACCTTC.